This paragraph covers one TCR beta chain sequence. The data were taken from a study of T-cell reconstitution after alpha-beta-depleted transplantation in children. CDR3 length equals 15 residues. After removal of 3 bases from V and 3 bases from J, the junction contained 4 bases not matched to a gene. This sample's TCRbeta library carried unique molecular identifier barcodes. Each CDR3 protein gets one entry after TCRdb re-called the PCR reads with MiXCR. The data contain 500,000 or so distinct CDR3 sequences, approximately 30% of them singletons. Material: PBMCs from the stem cell graft donor, obtained from the stem cell graft. This rearrangement joins TRBV12-3 or TRBV12-4 to TRBJ1-5, with 8 bases identical to TRBD1. The sequence was collected from a human donor who donated a stem cell graft to a child with aplastic anemia. DNA for the CDR3: TGTGCCAGCAGTTTCTCAGGGGGCAACAATCAGCCCCAGCATTTT. It yields the protein CASSFSGGNNQPQHF.